In this sample, the clone carrying this T cell receptor beta chain turned up many times. The antigen is undetermined. This entry comes from a study of T cells in Graves' hyperthyroidism and ophthalmopathy. Patients aged 18 to 65 had newly diagnosed hyperthyroidism of under 2 months' duration. PBMCs were obtained from approximately 9.2 ml fresh peripheral blood. This CDR3 is 14 amino acids long. V dropped 5 bases and J dropped 0 bases, with 11 bases sitting between them. Looked up from germline, CDR1 is SGHDT and CDR2 is YYEEEE. TCR beta CDR3 regions were amplified from RNA transcripts. HTBI primers drove first-round RT-PCR of the TCR CDR3. Using its own MiXCR run on the multiplex PCR reads, TCRdb lists one record per CDR3 protein. The sample has about 340,000 distinct CDR3 sequences; roughly a fifth are singletons. Broader study findings: Most expanded thyroid clonotypes above 0.001 recurred in blood.

V is TRBV5-6 and J is TRBJ2-5; D not resolved. The sample taken for sequencing was blood. The sequence derives from a woman in her fifties or sixties with Graves' hyperthyroidism. The CDR3 loop reads CASRLLLDQETQYF. The CDR3, as DNA: TGTGCCAGCAGGCTCCTGCTAGACCAAGAGACCCAGTACTTC.